This TCR beta chain is from a study of brain metastases from non-small cell lung cancer. Findings and limits, study-wide: T-cell clones appeared expanded in approximately 58% of brain metastases relative to matched primary tumors. TCR repertoires overlapped largely between brain metastases and matched primaries. Fewer infiltrating T cells were found in brain metastases than primaries.

This CDR3 region has 15 residues. V was trimmed by 1 base and J by 0 bases, leaving 9 bases between them. Germline lookup yields CDR1 MGHRA and CDR2 YSYEKL. Method: immunoSEQ multiplex PCR; TCRdb's copy keeps in-frame clones and lacks some. The profile shows under 3,000 clones, about 83% of them singletons. Points on this clone: Its matching antigen is unknown.

Source material: primary lung tumor tissue. The J gene is TRBJ1-1, the V gene TRBV4-1; D might be TRBD1 (5 bases). The clonotype was recovered from a donor over 35 with non-small cell lung cancer. The CDR3 DNA follows: TGCGCCAGCAGCCAAGGCGGGGGTATGAACACTGAAGCTTTCTTT. This encodes CASSQGGGMNTEAFF.